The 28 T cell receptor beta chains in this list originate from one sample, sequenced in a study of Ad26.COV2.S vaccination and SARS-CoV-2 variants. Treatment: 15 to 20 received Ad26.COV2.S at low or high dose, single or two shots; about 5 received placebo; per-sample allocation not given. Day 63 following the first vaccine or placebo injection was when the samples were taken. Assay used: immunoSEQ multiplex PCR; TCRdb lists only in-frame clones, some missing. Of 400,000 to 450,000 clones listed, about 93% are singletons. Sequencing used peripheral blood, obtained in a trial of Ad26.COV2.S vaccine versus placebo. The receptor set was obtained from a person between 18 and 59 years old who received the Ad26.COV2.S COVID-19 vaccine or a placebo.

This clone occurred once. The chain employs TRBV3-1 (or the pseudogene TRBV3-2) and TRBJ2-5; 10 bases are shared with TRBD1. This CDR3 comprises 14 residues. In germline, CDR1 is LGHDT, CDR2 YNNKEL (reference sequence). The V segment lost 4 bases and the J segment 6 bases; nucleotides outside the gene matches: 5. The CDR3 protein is CASSPRTGGQTQYF. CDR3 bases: TGTGCCAGCAGCCCAAGGACAGGGGGTCAGACCCAGTACTTC.

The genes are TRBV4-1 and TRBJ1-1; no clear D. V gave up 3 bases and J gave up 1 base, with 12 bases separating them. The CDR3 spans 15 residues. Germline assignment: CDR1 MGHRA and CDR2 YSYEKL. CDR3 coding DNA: TGCGCCAGCAGCCATACACACCTCACGAACACTGAAGCTTTCTTT. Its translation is CASSHTHLTNTEAFF.

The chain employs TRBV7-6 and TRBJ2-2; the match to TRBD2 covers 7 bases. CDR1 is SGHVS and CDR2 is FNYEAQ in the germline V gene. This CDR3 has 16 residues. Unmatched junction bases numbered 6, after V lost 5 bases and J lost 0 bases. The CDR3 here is CASSPGGGTNTGELFF. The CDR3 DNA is TGTGCCAGCAGCCCGGGGGGAGGTACGAACACCGGGGAGCTGTTTTTT.

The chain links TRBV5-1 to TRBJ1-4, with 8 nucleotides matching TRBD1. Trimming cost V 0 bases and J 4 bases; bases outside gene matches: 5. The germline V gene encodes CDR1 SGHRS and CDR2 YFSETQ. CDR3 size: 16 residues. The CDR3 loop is CASSLGRTGFNEKLFF. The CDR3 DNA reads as TGCGCCAGCAGCTTGGGGAGGACAGGGTTTAATGAAAAACTGTTTTTT.

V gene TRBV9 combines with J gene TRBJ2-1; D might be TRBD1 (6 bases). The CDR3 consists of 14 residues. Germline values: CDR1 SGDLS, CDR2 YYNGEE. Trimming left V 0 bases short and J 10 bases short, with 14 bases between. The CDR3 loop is CASSVGDRPVEQFF. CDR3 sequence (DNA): TGTGCCAGCAGCGTAGGCGACAGGCCTGTCGAGCAGTTCTTC.

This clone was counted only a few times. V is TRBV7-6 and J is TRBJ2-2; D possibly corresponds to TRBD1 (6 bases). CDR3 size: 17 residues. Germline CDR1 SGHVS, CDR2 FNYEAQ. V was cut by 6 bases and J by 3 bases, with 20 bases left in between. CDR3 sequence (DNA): TGTGCCAGCAGGGATCCCATGGGGGCCCTCGACACCGGGGAGCTGTTTTTT. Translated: CASRDPMGALDTGELFF.

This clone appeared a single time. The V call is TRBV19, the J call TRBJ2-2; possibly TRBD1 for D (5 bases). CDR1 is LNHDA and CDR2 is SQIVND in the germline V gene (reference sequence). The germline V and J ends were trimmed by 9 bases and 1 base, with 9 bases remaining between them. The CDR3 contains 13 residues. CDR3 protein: CASRVGNTGELFF. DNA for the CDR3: TGTGCCAGCAGGGTTGGGAACACCGGGGAGCTGTTTTTT.

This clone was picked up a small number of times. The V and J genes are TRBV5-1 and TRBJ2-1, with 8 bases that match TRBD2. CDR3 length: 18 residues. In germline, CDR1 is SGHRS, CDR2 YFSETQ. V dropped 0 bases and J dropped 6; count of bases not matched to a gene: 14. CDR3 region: CASSLGSGISLRGNEQFF. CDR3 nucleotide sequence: TGCGCCAGCAGCTTGGGTAGCGGGATAAGTCTGAGGGGCAATGAGCAGTTCTTC.

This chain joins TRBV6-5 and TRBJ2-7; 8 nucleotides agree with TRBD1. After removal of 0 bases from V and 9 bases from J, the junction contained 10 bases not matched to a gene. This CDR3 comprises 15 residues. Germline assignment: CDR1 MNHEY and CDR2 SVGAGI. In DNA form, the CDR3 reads TGTGCCAGCAGTTACTCCGGGGACAGGACTACGAGGCAGTACTTC. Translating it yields CASSYSGDRTTRQYF.

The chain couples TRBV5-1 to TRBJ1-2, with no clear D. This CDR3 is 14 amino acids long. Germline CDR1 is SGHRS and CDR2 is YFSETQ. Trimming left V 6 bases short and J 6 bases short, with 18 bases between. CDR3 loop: CASKSSQTVDGYTF. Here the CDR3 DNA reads TGCGCCAGCAAAAGTTCCCAGACTGTTGATGGCTACACCTTC.

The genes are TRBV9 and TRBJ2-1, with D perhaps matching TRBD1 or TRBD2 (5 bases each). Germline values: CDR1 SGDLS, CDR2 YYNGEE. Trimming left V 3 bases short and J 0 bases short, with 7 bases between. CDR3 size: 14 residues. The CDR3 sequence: CASSEGSSYNEQFF. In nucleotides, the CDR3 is TGTGCCAGCAGCGAGGGGAGCTCCTACAATGAGCAGTTCTTC.

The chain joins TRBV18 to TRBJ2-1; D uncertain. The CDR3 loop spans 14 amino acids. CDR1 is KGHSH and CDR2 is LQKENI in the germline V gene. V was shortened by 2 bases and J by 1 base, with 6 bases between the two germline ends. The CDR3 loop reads CASSPTESYNEQFF. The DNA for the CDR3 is TGTGCCAGCTCACCAACAGAATCCTACAATGAGCAGTTCTTC.

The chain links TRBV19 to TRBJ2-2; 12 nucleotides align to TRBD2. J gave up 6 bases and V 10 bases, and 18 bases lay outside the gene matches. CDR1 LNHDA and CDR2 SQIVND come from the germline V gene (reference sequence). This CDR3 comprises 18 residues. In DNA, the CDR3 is TGTGCCACTCCCCGGTTTGCTAGCGGGAGGGCTTTGGCCGGGGAGCTGTTTTTT. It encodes CATPRFASGRALAGELFF.

The CDR3 loop reads CAWTKGGTYNEQFF. DNA for the CDR3: TGTGCCTGGACCAAGGGGGGGACCTACAATGAGCAGTTCTTC. The V call is TRBV30, the J call TRBJ2-1, with D possibly matching TRBD2 (7 bases). Germline V gene data show CDR1 as GTSNPN and CDR2 as SVGIG (reference sequence). The CDR3 has 14 residues. The V and J ends lost 4 bases and 2 bases respectively, with 12 bases between them.

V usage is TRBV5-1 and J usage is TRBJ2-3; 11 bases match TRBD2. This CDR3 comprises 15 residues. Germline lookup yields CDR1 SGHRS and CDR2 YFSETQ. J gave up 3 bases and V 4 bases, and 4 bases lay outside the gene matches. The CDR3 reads CASSALAGGTDTQYF. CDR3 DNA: TGCGCCAGCAGCGCTCTAGCGGGAGGTACAGATACGCAGTATTTT.

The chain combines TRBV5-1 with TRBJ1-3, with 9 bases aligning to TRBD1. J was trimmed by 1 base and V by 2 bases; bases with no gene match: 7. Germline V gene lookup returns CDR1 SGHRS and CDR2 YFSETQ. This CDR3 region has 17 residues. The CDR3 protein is CASSLDGTGRSGNTIYF. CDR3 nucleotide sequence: TGCGCCAGCAGCTTAGACGGGACAGGGAGATCTGGAAACACCATATATTTT.

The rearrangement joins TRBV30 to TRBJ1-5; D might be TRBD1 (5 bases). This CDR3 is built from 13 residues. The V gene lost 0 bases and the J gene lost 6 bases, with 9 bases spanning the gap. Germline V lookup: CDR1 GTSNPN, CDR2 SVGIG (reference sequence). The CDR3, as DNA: TGTGCCTGGAGTGTACGCGGGGCTCAGCCCCAGCATTTT. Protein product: CAWSVRGAQPQHF.

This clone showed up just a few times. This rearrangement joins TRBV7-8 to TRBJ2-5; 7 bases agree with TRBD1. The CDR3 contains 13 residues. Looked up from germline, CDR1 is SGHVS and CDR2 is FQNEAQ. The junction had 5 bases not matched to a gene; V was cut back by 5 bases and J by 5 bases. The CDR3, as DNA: TGTGCCAGCAGCGCAGGACAGGCGGAGACCCAGTACTTC. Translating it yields CASSAGQAETQYF.

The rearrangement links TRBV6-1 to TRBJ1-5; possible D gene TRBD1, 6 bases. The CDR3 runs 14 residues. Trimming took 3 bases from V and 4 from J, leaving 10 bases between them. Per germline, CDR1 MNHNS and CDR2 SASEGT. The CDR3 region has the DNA TGTGCCAGCAGTGAGCGGCAGGGGAATCAGCCCCAGCATTTT. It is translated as CASSERQGNQPQHF.

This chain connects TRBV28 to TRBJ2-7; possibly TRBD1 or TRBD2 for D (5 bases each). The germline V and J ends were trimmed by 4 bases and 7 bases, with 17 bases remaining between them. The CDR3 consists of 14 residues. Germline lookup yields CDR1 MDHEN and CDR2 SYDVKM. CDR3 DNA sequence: TGTGCCAGCAGTTACGGGGCCGCTTCTAAAGAGCAGTACTTC. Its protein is CASSYGAASKEQYF. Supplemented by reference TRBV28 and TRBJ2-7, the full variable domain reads DVKVTQSSRYLVKRTGEKVFLECVQDMDHENMFWYRQDPGLGLRLIYFSYDVKMKEKGDIPEGYSVSREKKERFSLILESASTNQTSMYLCASSYGAASKEQYFGPGTRLTVT.

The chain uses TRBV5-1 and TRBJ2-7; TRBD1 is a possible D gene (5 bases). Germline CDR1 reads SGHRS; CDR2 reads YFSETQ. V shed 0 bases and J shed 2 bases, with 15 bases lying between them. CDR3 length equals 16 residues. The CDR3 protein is CASSLARGIGTYEQYF. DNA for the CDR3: TGCGCCAGCAGCTTGGCAAGGGGAATTGGGACCTACGAGCAGTACTTC.

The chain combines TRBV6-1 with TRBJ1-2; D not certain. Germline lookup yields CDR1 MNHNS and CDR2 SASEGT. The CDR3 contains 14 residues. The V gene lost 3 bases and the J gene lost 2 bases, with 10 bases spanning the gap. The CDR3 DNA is TGTGCCAGCAGTGATTCTCCAAGGAACTATGGCTACACCTTC. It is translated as CASSDSPRNYGYTF.

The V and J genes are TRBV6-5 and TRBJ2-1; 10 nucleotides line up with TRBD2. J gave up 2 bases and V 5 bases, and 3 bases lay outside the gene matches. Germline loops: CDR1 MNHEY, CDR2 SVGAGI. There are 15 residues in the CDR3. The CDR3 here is CASSPTSGPYNEQFF. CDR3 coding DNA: TGTGCCAGCAGTCCGACTAGCGGGCCCTACAATGAGCAGTTCTTC.

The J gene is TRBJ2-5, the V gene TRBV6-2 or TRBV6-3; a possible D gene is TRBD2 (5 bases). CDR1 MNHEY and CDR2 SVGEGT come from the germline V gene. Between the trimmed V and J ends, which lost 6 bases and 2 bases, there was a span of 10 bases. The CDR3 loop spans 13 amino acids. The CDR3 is CASSVRGQETQYF. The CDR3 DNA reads TGTGCCAGCAGCGTACGGGGACAAGAGACCCAGTACTTC.

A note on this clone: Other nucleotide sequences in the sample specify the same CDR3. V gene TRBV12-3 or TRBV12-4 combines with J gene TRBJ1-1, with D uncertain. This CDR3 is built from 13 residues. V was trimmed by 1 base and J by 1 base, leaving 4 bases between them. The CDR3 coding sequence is TGTGCCAGCAGTTTAGGACAGAACACTGAAGCTTTCTTT. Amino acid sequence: CASSLGQNTEAFF.

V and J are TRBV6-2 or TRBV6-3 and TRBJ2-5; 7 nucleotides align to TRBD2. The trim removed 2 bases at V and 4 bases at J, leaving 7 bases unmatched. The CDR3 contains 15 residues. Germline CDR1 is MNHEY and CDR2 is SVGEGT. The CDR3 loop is CASSYMGGTLETQYF. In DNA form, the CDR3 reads TGTGCCAGCAGTTACATGGGGGGGACTTTAGAGACCCAGTACTTC.

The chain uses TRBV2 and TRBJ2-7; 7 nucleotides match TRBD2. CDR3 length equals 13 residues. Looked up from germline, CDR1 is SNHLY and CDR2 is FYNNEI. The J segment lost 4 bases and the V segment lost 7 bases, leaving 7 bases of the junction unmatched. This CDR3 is CASNREAGYEQYF. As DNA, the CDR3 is TGTGCCAGCAACCGGGAGGCGGGGTACGAGCAGTACTTC.

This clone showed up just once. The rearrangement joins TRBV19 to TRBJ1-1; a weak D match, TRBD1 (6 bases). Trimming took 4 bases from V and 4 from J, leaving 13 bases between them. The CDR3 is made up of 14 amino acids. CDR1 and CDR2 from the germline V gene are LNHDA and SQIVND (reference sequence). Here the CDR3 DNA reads TGTGCCAGTAGTAACATCGCAGGGGCCACTGAAGCTTTCTTT. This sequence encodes CASSNIAGATEAFF.